This T cell receptor (beta chain) derives from a study of human T cells and chemical hapten exposure. Overall study: Mostly female, the patients presented with alopecia areata, totalis or universalis.

Time point defined: pre-sensitization, week 0. Treatment indicated: therapeutic diphenylcyclopropenone sensitization with weekly scalp DPC. The V gene's germline CDR1 is SGHVS and CDR2 FNYEAQ. The CDR3 sequence is 16 residues long. V was cut by 3 bases and J by 0 bases, with 13 bases left in between. Unique molecular identifiers were attached to individual cDNA molecules during library preparation. As handled by the study authors: Sequenced samples showed a median of around 100,000 TCRs each, with counts running from approximately 20,000 to 700,000. A single record per CDR3 protein comes from TCRdb applying MiXCR to the RACE reads. The V and J calls were determined by TCRdb, not by the authors. The data show tens of thousands of distinct CDR3 sequences, nearly 10% seen once.

The TCR comes from a middle-aged woman with alopecia areata. Some clones in this sample may be carry-over from other donors' samples. Sequenced material: whole blood, taken in connection with sensitization to the hapten diphenylcyclopropenone (DPC). The chain has TRBV7-6 and TRBJ2-3; D call uncertain. The CDR3 spells CASSLGVVGSTDTQYF. The DNA of the CDR3 is TGTGCCAGCAGCTTGGGTGTCGTCGGTAGCACAGATACGCAGTATTTT. The whole variable domain, filled in from reference TRBV7-6 and TRBJ2-3, reads GAGVSQSPRYKVTKRGQDVALRCDPISGHVSLYWYRQALGQGPEFLTYFNYEAQQDKSGLPNDRFSAERPEGSISTLTIQRTEQRDSAMYRCASSLGVVGSTDTQYFGPGTRLTVL.